Listed here are 10 T cell receptor beta chains from one sample, sequenced in a study of blood T cell repertoires in COVID-19. Method: immunoSEQ multiplex PCR; TCRdb's copy keeps in-frame clones and lacks some. The data show fewer than 300,000 clones, about 89% seen once. Sequencing was carried out using PBMCs or T cells enriched from blood (not recorded which). All receptors come from a middle-aged man who had recovered from COVID-19.

The rearrangement uses TRBV9 and TRBJ1-1; D not resolved. Trimming left V 5 bases short and J 4 bases short, with 15 bases between. Per germline, CDR1 SGDLS and CDR2 YYNGEE. CDR3 length equals 14 residues. The CDR3, as DNA: TGTGCCAGCAGTTCCGGACCGGGGAGCACTGAAGCTTTCTTT. It codes for CASSSGPGSTEAFF.

The genes are TRBV11-3 and TRBJ2-3; possible D gene TRBD2, 5 bases. This CDR3 spans 13 amino acids. The V end was cut by 10 bases, the J end by 2 bases, with 13 bases between. The germline V gene encodes CDR1 SGHNT and CDR2 YENEEA. CDR3 DNA: TGTGCCATCGGAGCGGAACTCACAGATACGCAGTATTTT. Translating gives CAIGAELTDTQYF.

V is TRBV7-2 and J is TRBJ2-5, with 9 bases identical to TRBD1. After removal of 6 bases from V and 4 bases from J, the junction contained 6 bases not matched to a gene. The CDR3 contains 14 residues. Germline CDR1 reads SGHTA; CDR2 reads FQGNSA. The CDR3 sequence: CASSSKTGGETQYF. CDR3 nucleotide sequence: TGTGCCAGCAGTTCAAAGACAGGGGGAGAGACCCAGTACTTC. Variable domain in full (rest from reference TRBV7-2 and TRBJ2-5): GAGVSQSPSNKVTEKGKDVELRCDPISGHTALYWYRQSLGQGLEFLIYFQGNSAPDKSGLPSDRFSAERTGGSVSTLTIQRTQQEDSAVYLCASSSKTGGETQYFGPGTRLLVL.

The chain is built from TRBV9 and TRBJ2-3, with 8 bases matching TRBD2. This CDR3 is 16 amino acids long. Germline CDR1 reads SGDLS; CDR2 reads YYNGEE. Unmatched junction bases numbered 8, after V lost 4 bases and J lost 1 base. CDR3 region: CASSPWDGGGTDTQYF. Here the CDR3 DNA reads TGTGCCAGCAGCCCGTGGGACGGGGGGGGCACAGATACGCAGTATTTT.

The chain carries TRBV10-3 and TRBJ2-7; D might be TRBD1 (6 bases). Deletions cut 2 bases from V and 6 bases from J, with 11 bases between. The germline gives CDR1 ENHRY, CDR2 SYGVKD. This CDR3 spans 13 amino acids. The DNA for the CDR3 is TGTGCCATCAGTGAGGCAACAGGGTTCGAGCAGTACTTC. Translation gives CAISEATGFEQYF.

V usage is TRBV7-8 and J usage is TRBJ2-3; D is undetermined. Between the trimmed V and J ends, which lost 3 bases and 1 base, there was a span of 14 bases. Germline assignment: CDR1 SGHVS and CDR2 FQNEAQ. This CDR3 comprises 16 residues. The DNA of the CDR3 is TGTGCCAGCAGCTTCTACGAGCTCCCTCGCACAGATACGCAGTATTTT. Translated: CASSFYELPRTDTQYF. Full variable domain (outside the CDR3, taken from reference TRBV7-8 and TRBJ2-3): GAGVSQSPRYKVAKRGQDVALRCDPISGHVSLFWYQQALGQGPEFLTYFQNEAQLDKSGLPSDRFFAERPEGSVSTLKIQRTQQEDSAVYLCASSFYELPRTDTQYFGPGTRLTVL.

The chain joins TRBV5-4 to TRBJ2-6, with a possible D match to TRBD1 (5 bases). Germline V lookup: CDR1 SGHNT, CDR2 YYREEE (reference sequence). The CDR3 contains 16 residues. Trimming stripped 5 bases from V and 0 bases from J, with 12 bases between. CDR3 sequence: CASSQGLGSGANVLTF. In DNA form, the CDR3 reads TGTGCCAGCAGTCAGGGCCTTGGCTCTGGGGCCAACGTCCTGACTTTC.

This clone was observed a single time. The chain couples TRBV5-6 to TRBJ1-5; D gene unclear. Germline V gene lookup returns CDR1 SGHDT and CDR2 YYEEEE. The CDR3 is 14 amino acids. Deletions cut 2 bases from V and 4 bases from J, with 10 bases between. CDR3 DNA: TGTGCCAGCAGCTTAGGACGGACTAATCAGCCCCAGCATTTT. It is translated as CASSLGRTNQPQHF.

The chain uses TRBV28 and TRBJ2-5, with 8 bases fitting TRBD2. V gave up 6 bases and J gave up 3 bases; unmatched junction bases: 3. Germline CDR1 MDHEN, CDR2 SYDVKM. This CDR3 spans 13 amino acids. CDR3 protein: CASRAGLEETQYF. The CDR3 DNA follows: TGTGCCAGCAGAGCGGGACTAGAAGAGACCCAGTACTTC.

The chain combines TRBV7-3 with TRBJ1-1; D is undetermined. Per the germline V gene, CDR1 is SGHTA and CDR2 is FQGTGA. Trimming took 5 bases from V and 0 from J, leaving 16 bases between them. This CDR3 has 16 amino acids. The CDR3 loop reads CASSPTNEAMNTEAFF. DNA for the CDR3: TGTGCCAGCAGCCCAACAAACGAGGCGATGAACACTGAAGCTTTCTTT.